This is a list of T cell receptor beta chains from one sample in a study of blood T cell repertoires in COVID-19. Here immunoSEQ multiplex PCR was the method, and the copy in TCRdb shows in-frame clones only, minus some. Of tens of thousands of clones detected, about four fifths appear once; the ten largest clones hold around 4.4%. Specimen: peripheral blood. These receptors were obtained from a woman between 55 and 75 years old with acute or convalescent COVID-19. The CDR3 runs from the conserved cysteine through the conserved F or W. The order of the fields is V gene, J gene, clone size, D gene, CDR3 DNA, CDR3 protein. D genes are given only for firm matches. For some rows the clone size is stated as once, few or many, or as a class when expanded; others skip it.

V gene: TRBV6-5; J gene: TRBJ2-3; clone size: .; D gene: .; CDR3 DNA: TGTGCCAGCACCTACCGAGGCTTCACAGATACGCAGTATTTT; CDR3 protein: CASTYRGFTDTQYF
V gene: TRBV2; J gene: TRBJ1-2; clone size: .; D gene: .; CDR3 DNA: TGTGCCAGCAGTGTAGGGGCCTATGGCTACACCTTC; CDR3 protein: CASSVGAYGYTF
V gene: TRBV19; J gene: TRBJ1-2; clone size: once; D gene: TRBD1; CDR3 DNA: TGTGCCAGTAGTATCACCGGGACAGGGGGCAATGGCTACACCTTC; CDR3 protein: CASSITGTGGNGYTF
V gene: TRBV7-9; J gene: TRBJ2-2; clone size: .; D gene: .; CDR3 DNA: TGTGCCAGCAGCTTACTTGGGGAGCTGTTTTTT; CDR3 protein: CASSLLGELFF
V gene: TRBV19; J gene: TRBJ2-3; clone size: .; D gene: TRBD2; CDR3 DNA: TGTGCCAGTAGTTTACGGGGGGGAGATACGCAGTATTTT; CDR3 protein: CASSLRGGDTQYF
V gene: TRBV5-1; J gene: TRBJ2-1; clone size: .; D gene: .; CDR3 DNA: TGCGCCAGCAGCTTGTATGGGGAACTAGCAGGCCACAATGAGCAGTTCTTC; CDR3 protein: CASSLYGELAGHNEQFF
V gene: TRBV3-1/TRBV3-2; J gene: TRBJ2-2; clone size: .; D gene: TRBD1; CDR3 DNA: TGTGCCAGCAGCTTTGGACAGGCGAACACCGGGGAGCTGTTTTTT; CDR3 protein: CASSFGQANTGELFF
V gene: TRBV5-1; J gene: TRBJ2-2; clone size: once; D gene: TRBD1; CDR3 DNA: TGCGCCAGCAAGACAGGGCGGAACACCGGGGAGCTGTTTTTT; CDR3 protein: CASKTGRNTGELFF
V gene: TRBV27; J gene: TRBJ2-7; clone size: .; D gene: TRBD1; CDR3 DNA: TGTGCCAGCAGTCCCCGTCGGACAGGAACCTACGAGCAGTACTTC; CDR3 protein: CASSPRRTGTYEQYF
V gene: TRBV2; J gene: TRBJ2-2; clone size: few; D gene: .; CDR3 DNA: TGTGCCAGCAGCGAAAGGGGCGGAACCGGGGAGCTGTTTTTT; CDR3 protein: CASSERGGTGELFF
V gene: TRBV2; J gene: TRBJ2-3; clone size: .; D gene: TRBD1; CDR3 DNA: TGTGCCAGCACCAGGGACAGGGGCACAGATACGCAGTATTTT; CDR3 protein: CASTRDRGTDTQYF
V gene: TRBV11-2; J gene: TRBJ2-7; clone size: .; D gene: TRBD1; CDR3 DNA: TGCGCCAGCAGCTTACTCGGGGGACAGGGGGTTTCCTACGAGCAGTACTTC; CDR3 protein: CASSLLGGQGVSYEQYF
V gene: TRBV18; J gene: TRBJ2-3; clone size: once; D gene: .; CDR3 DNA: TGTGCCAGCTCACCACCGAGCGCAGTCACAGATACGCAGTATTTT; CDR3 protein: CASSPPSAVTDTQYF
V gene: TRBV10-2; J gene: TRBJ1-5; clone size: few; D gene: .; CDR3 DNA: TGCGCCAGCAGTGCCGGGAATCAGCCCCAGCATTTT; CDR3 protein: CASSAGNQPQHF
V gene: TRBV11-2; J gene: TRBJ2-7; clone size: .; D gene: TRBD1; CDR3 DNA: TGTGCCAGCAGCTTAAAGGCAGGGGGCTACGAGCAGTACTTC; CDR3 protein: CASSLKAGGYEQYF
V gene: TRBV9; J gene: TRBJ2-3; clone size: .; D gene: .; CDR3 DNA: TGTGCCAGCAGTGAACCAGATGGTACGCAGTATTTT; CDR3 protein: CASSEPDGTQYF
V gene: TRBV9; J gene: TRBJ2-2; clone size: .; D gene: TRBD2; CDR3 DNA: TGTGCCAGCAGCGTAGGTCTAGCGGGGGGGCCGAACACCGGGGAGCTGTTTTTT; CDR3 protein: CASSVGLAGGPNTGELFF
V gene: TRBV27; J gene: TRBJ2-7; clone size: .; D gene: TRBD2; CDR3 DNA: TGTGCCAGCTCGACGGGGAGGGTCTACGAGCAGTACTTC; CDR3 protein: CASSTGRVYEQYF